One and the same sample provided the 12 T cell receptor beta chains below, sequenced in a study of identical twins. From the 5' RACE reads, TCRdb called clonotypes with MiXCR, one entry per CDR3 protein. The table includes about 900,000 distinct CDR3 sequences, about 12% detected once. These data are also associated with another study on yellow fever vaccine responses in identical twins.

What was sequenced was PBMCs. Receptors were obtained from a woman younger than 35 in good health.

CDR3 DNA sequence: TGTGCCAGCAGCTCTCAGGGGGCGGGAGCGTCCTACGAGCAGTACTTC. It yields the protein CASSSQGAGASYEQYF. The gene calls are TRBV9 and TRBJ2-7; D possibly corresponds to TRBD1 (8 bases). Trimming removed 4 bases from V and 1 base from J, with 18 bases in between. The CDR3 covers 16 residues. Germline lookup yields CDR1 SGDLS and CDR2 YYNGEE.

The chain uses TRBV28 and TRBJ2-7; TRBD1 matches at 9 bases. From germline, CDR1 is MDHEN and CDR2 SYDVKM. V lost 5 bases, J lost 4 bases, and 18 bases stayed unmatched. The CDR3 has 18 residues. The CDR3 DNA is TGTGCCAGCAGTAGCACCAACTTAGCCGGGACAGGGACTTACGAGCAGTACGTC. It codes for CASSSTNLAGTGTYEQYV.

This clonotype occurred a few times. This chain uses TRBV9 with TRBJ1-1; maybe TRBD1 (6 bases). The germline V and J ends were trimmed by 5 bases and 0 bases, with 14 bases remaining between them. CDR1 and CDR2 from the germline V gene are SGDLS and YYNGEE. The CDR3 is 15 amino acids. CDR3 in amino acids: CASSGGGPLNTEAFF. The DNA of the CDR3 is TGTGCCAGCAGTGGGGGCGGGCCCCTGAACACTGAAGCTTTCTTT.

Only a few counts were recorded for this clonotype. The V and J genes are TRBV29-1 and TRBJ2-1; 9 positions agree with TRBD2. The CDR3 covers 13 residues. The junction had 2 bases not matched to a gene; V was cut back by 4 bases and J by 4 bases. Germline loops: CDR1 SQVTM, CDR2 ANQGSEA. The CDR3 reads CSVGRGGYNEQFF. CDR3 DNA sequence: TGCAGCGTTGGGCGGGGGGGTTACAATGAGCAGTTCTTC.

This clonotype was counted only a few times. The V and J genes are TRBV15 and TRBJ2-7; D may match TRBD1 or TRBD2 (5 bases each). Germline V gene lookup returns CDR1 LNHNV and CDR2 YYDKDF (reference sequence). This CDR3 has 13 residues. The V gene lost 5 bases and the J gene lost 3 bases, with 11 bases spanning the gap. As DNA, the CDR3 is TGTGCCACCAGCGCCGGGGCTGGCTACGAGCAGTACGTC. Translated, it gives CATSAGAGYEQYV.

J is TRBJ2-2 and V is TRBV13; 10 bases align to TRBD2. V lost 0 bases to trimming and J lost 4 bases; unmatched junction nucleotides: 11. Germline CDR1 PRHDT, CDR2 FYEKMQ (reference sequence). The CDR3 contains 19 residues. For the CDR3, the DNA is TGTGCCAGCAGCTTAGGCGTTGTTGCTAGCGGGGGCCGCACCGGGGAGCTGTTTTTT. It encodes CASSLGVVASGGRTGELFF.

This clonotype has at least ten counts. V gene TRBV11-2 combines with J gene TRBJ2-6; no definite D call. The CDR3 loop spans 15 amino acids. V was pared by 5 bases and J by 0 bases, with 8 bases between. Germline CDR1 and CDR2: SGHAT and FQNNGV. CDR3 sequence: CASSPESSGANVLTF. The CDR3 nucleotides are TGTGCCAGCAGCCCCGAGAGCTCTGGGGCCAACGTCCTGACTTTC.

V and J are TRBV10-3 and TRBJ1-1; D is undetermined. The germline V gene has CDR1 ENHRY and CDR2 SYGVKD. The CDR3 consists of 12 residues. Trimming shortened V by 6 bases and J by 2 bases, and 7 bases separated the two germline ends. CDR3 in DNA: TGTGCCATCAGGGGAGTTAACACTGAAGCTTTCTTT. It codes for CAIRGVNTEAFF.

This clonotype has more than one count but fewer than ten. The rearrangement joins TRBV7-7 to TRBJ2-1; 8 bases map to TRBD2. The CDR3 has 16 residues. The V gene end was trimmed by 1 base and the J gene end by 5 bases; junction bases not matched to a gene: 7. The germline V gene encodes CDR1 SSHAT and CDR2 FNYEAQ (reference sequence). The CDR3 DNA is TGTGCCAGCAGCTTAGGGGGCAGCGGGGGCAACAATGAGCAGTTCTTC. This codes for CASSLGGSGGNNEQFF.

The CDR3 DNA is TGTGCCAGCAGTGAATATAAGGGGGCCGATGAGCAGTTCTTC. Its translation is CASSEYKGADEQFF. The chain is built from TRBV25-1 and TRBJ2-1; 7 bases line up with TRBD1. Germline assignment: CDR1 MGHDK and CDR2 SYGVNS. After removal of 0 bases from V and 8 bases from J, the junction contained 4 bases not matched to a gene. This CDR3 has 14 residues.

The gene calls are TRBV5-6 and TRBJ2-1; TRBD1 might be the D (5 bases). Germline-derived CDR1 and CDR2 are SGHDT and YYEEEE. The CDR3 runs 14 residues. The V gene lost 1 base and the J gene lost 6 bases, with 11 bases spanning the gap. The DNA of the CDR3 is TGTGCCAGCAGCTTGCCTTGGACATTCAATGAGCAGTTCTTC. This gives the protein CASSLPWTFNEQFF.

This clonotype was seen more than once but under ten times. The chain links TRBV7-3 to TRBJ2-3; 7 bases align to TRBD2. V was clipped by 5 bases and J by 6 bases; unmatched bases: 5. CDR1 and CDR2 (germline): SGHTA, FQGTGA. This CDR3 is 13 amino acids long. Written as DNA, the CDR3 is TGTGCCAGCAGCGAAGCGGGGTCCGATACGCAGTATTTT. Translated, it gives CASSEAGSDTQYF.